This T cell receptor (beta chain) was documented in a study of OX40 agonist ivuxolimab in advanced cancers. Comment on this clone: Its antigen remains unidentified.

Study-wide points: Dosing at 0.1 to 3.0 mg/kg was accompanied by clonal expansion of CD4+ and CD8+ blood T cells by week 6.

Repertoires were generated with immunoSEQ multiplex PCR, while TCRdb's copy carries only in-frame clones and drops some. The table has about 9,100 clones, 85% to 90% seen once. The germline CDR1 and CDR2 sequences are PRHDT and FYEKMQ (reference sequence). Deletions cut 3 bases from V and 7 bases from J, with 15 bases between. The CDR3 covers 14 residues. This clonotype originated in an adult with an advanced solid tumor such as melanoma, head and neck, liver or kidney cancer. The gene calls are TRBV13 and TRBJ1-2; no reliable D call. Sequences were derived from CD4+ or CD8+ T cells sorted from blood, sampled in a trial of the OX40 agonist ivuxolimab. The chain's CDR3 is CASSFGPVEGGYTF. DNA for the CDR3: TGTGCCAGCAGCTTTGGACCAGTTGAAGGTGGCTACACCTTC.